The next 30 T cell receptor beta chains were all read from a single sample in a study of blood T cell repertoires in COVID-19 (dated by TCRdb to between 2020 and 2021). The protocol used for the library was the immunoSEQ multiplex PCR assay. TCRdb's version of the immuneACCESS table is confined to in-frame rearrangements and falls short of the full clone set. An unresolved V gene accounts for under half of the shortfall where checked; the remainder is of unknown origin. In all, the sample holds over 400,000 clones, and about 88% of those were seen once. The ten largest clones take up less than 9% of the sample. The specimen sequenced was peripheral blood. The receptors come from a woman aged 50 to 60 with COVID-19, enrolled during active disease.

This clone has only a few counts. V usage is TRBV4-2 and J usage is TRBJ1-2; TRBD1 aligns across 7 bases. The CDR3 totals 14 residues. Germline CDR1 and CDR2: LGHNA and YNFKEQ. V trimming: 3 bases; J trimming: 8 bases; junction bases outside the gene matches: 9. The CDR3 DNA reads as TGTGCCAGCAGCCACCTTCAGGGGACAGAGGGCTACACCTTC. This codes for CASSHLQGTEGYTF.

This chain connects TRBV5-1 to TRBJ1-1; 7 bases agree with TRBD1. The CDR3 spans 14 residues. V shed 4 bases, J shed 4 bases, and the junction held 7 bases outside the gene matches. The germline CDR1 and CDR2 sequences are SGHRS and YFSETQ. For the CDR3, the DNA is TGCGCCAGCAGCCCCAATTCAGGGGGCACTGAAGCTTTCTTT. It encodes CASSPNSGGTEAFF.

The chain is built from TRBV21-1 and TRBJ2-2; TRBD1 reflects the table's D call only, with no check against the DNA. TRBV21-1 is flagged as a pseudogene. The length of the CDR3 is 14 residues. The CDR3 DNA reads as TGTGCCAGCAGCAAAGGTCAGGGGATCGGGGAGCTGTTTTTT. This translates into CASSKGQGIGELFF.

The chain is built from TRBV6-5 and TRBJ2-5; TRBD2 matches at 9 bases. V shed 7 bases, J shed 4 bases, and the junction held 7 bases outside the gene matches. This CDR3 comprises 14 residues. In germline, CDR1 is MNHEY, CDR2 SVGAGI. The CDR3 protein is CASNPRGGGETQYF. In nucleotides, the CDR3 is TGTGCCAGCAACCCGCGGGGGGGCGGAGAGACCCAGTACTTC.

This chain uses TRBV7-9 with TRBJ2-3; D gene uncertain. V was cut by 6 bases and J by 3 bases, with 10 bases left in between. The CDR3 is made up of 13 amino acids. CDR1 is SEHNR, CDR2 FQNEAQ, per germline (reference sequence). The CDR3 DNA reads as TGTGCCAGCAGTCCGACTTGGACAGATACGCAGTATTTT. Protein product: CASSPTWTDTQYF.

This chain links TRBV7-2 with TRBJ1-2; the match to TRBD1 covers 12 bases. The CDR3 extends over 15 amino acids. Germline loops: CDR1 SGHTA, CDR2 FQGNSA. V lost 5 bases to trimming and J lost 4 bases; unmatched junction nucleotides: 5. The CDR3 coding sequence is TGTGCCAGCAGCCTTGGGACAGGGGGCACCTATGGCTACACCTTC. The encoded protein is CASSLGTGGTYGYTF. Drawing the rest from reference TRBV7-2 and TRBJ1-2, the complete variable domain is GAGVSQSPSNKVTEKGKDVELRCDPISGHTALYWYRQSLGQGLEFLIYFQGNSAPDKSGLPSDRFSAERTGGSVSTLTIQRTQQEDSAVYLCASSLGTGGTYGYTFGSGTRLTVV.

The V and J genes are TRBV30 and TRBJ1-1; a weak D match, TRBD1 (5 bases). The CDR3 is 13 amino acids. The V end was cut by 4 bases, the J end by 5 bases, with 14 bases between. The germline CDR1 and CDR2 sequences are GTSNPN and SVGIG (reference sequence). For the CDR3, the DNA is TGTGCCTGGACGGCGGGGTGGGGGACTGAAGCTTTCTTT. This encodes CAWTAGWGTEAFF.

This clone appeared once. The gene calls are TRBV19 and TRBJ2-2; 13 bases line up with TRBD2. After removal of 10 bases from V and 1 base from J, the junction contained 6 bases not matched to a gene. CDR1 is LNHDA and CDR2 is SQIVND in the germline V gene (reference sequence). The CDR3 length is 16 residues. The CDR3 loop reads CATTTSGGQNTGELFF. The CDR3 nucleotides are TGTGCCACCACGACTAGCGGGGGGCAGAACACCGGGGAGCTGTTTTTT.

The chain combines TRBV27 with TRBJ2-1; 8 bases are a match to TRBD2. The CDR3 loop spans 15 amino acids. V gave up 4 bases and J gave up 9 bases; unmatched junction bases: 11. Germline V gene lookup returns CDR1 MNHEY and CDR2 SMNVEV (reference sequence). CDR3 sequence: CASSSVPGGRGEQFF. CDR3 in DNA: TGTGCCAGCAGTTCAGTCCCGGGGGGGCGGGGTGAGCAGTTCTTC.

The chain combines TRBV6-5 with TRBJ1-1, with 11 bases fitting TRBD1. The CDR3 totals 16 residues. Germline V gene sequence: CDR1 MNHEY, CDR2 SVGAGI. Trimming at V came to 0 bases and at J to 4 bases, leaving 4 bases not matched to a gene. This CDR3 reads CASSYSSGQGATEAFF. For the CDR3, the DNA is TGTGCCAGCAGTTACTCGAGTGGACAGGGGGCCACTGAAGCTTTCTTT.

The chain links TRBV6-1 to TRBJ2-1; the D gene is possibly TRBD2 (5 bases). The V end lost 11 bases, the J end lost 3 bases, and 8 bases lay between the germline ends. Looked up from germline, CDR1 is MNHNS and CDR2 is SASEGT. CDR3 size: 11 residues. The CDR3 bases are TGTGCCTCACTAGACTACAATGAGCAGTTCTTC. Its protein product is CASLDYNEQFF.

The rearrangement joins TRBV11-2 to TRBJ2-3, with D perhaps matching TRBD2 (5 bases). Trimming took off 6 bases at V and 5 bases at J, with 9 bases between the two ends. The CDR3 loop spans 12 amino acids. In germline, CDR1 is SGHAT, CDR2 FQNNGV. In DNA form, the CDR3 reads TGTGCCAGCAGGGGGAGTCGAGATACGCAGTATTTT. It codes for CASRGSRDTQYF.

The chain joins TRBV5-1 to TRBJ1-1; 7 nucleotides line up with TRBD1. This CDR3 is built from 15 residues. The V gene end was trimmed by 0 bases and the J gene end by 0 bases; junction bases not matched to a gene: 2. Germline CDR1 reads SGHRS; CDR2 reads YFSETQ. The CDR3 region is CASSLGQGLNTEAFF. In nucleotides, the CDR3 is TGCGCCAGCAGCTTGGGACAGGGATTGAACACTGAAGCTTTCTTT.

The rearrangement joins TRBV6-5 to TRBJ1-2; D unclear. This CDR3 comprises 13 residues. The V and J ends lost 5 bases and 0 bases respectively, with 7 bases between them. CDR1 MNHEY and CDR2 SVGAGI come from the germline V gene. CDR3 DNA: TGTGCCAGCAGTCTGACATCTAACTATGGCTACACCTTC. Its protein product is CASSLTSNYGYTF.

J is TRBJ2-1 and V is TRBV5-1; the match to TRBD1 covers 8 bases. With 3 bases clipped from V and 8 bases from J, the junction kept 10 bases outside the gene matches. Germline lookup yields CDR1 SGHRS and CDR2 YFSETQ. This CDR3 has 15 residues. The CDR3 DNA is TGCGCCAGCAGCTCCGAGGGACAGGCAAGGGATGAGCAGTTCTTC. Amino acids: CASSSEGQARDEQFF.

The chain combines TRBV2 with TRBJ1-2, with D possibly TRBD1 on 5 matching bases. CDR1 SNHLY and CDR2 FYNNEI come from the germline V gene. V gave up 4 bases and J gave up 4 bases, with 13 bases separating them. This CDR3 is 14 amino acids long. This CDR3 is CASSASKRGYGYTF. As DNA, the CDR3 is TGTGCCAGCAGTGCAAGTAAAAGGGGCTATGGCTACACCTTC.

With regard to this clone: The same CDR3 also results from other DNA sequences found in this sample. This sequence joins TRBV12-5 and TRBJ2-5; 7 bases fit TRBD1. V lost 5 bases, J lost 3 bases, and 3 bases stayed unmatched. The CDR3 is made up of 13 amino acids. Germline-derived CDR1 and CDR2 are LGHNT and FRNRAP. CDR3 protein: CASGLGTEETQYF. In DNA form, the CDR3 reads TGTGCTAGTGGTCTGGGGACAGAAGAGACCCAGTACTTC.

J is TRBJ1-2 and V is TRBV28, with 11 nucleotides matching TRBD1. CDR1 is MDHEN, CDR2 SYDVKM, per germline. V dropped 1 base and J dropped 5; count of bases not matched to a gene: 6. This CDR3 has 16 amino acids. The CDR3 here is CASSLSRDRGEYGYTF. The CDR3 nucleotides are TGTGCCAGCAGTTTATCCAGGGACAGGGGGGAATATGGCTACACCTTC.

This chain connects TRBV28 to TRBJ2-1, with 10 positions matching TRBD2. CDR1 and CDR2 from the germline V gene are MDHEN and SYDVKM. J lost 2 bases, V lost 3 bases, and 1 base had no gene match. The length of the CDR3 is 15 residues. The CDR3 DNA reads TGTGCCAGCAGTTTTCTAGCGGGGGCCTACAATGAGCAGTTCTTC. The encoded protein is CASSFLAGAYNEQFF.

V is TRBV6-6 and J is TRBJ2-3; D is possibly TRBD1 (6 bases). The CDR3 consists of 15 residues. Per germline, CDR1 MNHNY and CDR2 SVGAGI (reference sequence). The V end lost 6 bases, the J end lost 0 bases, and 13 bases lay between the germline ends. As DNA, the CDR3 is TGTGCCAGCAGCCCCGGGACACTGAGCACAGATACGCAGTATTTT. Translated: CASSPGTLSTDTQYF.

This sequence joins TRBV19 and TRBJ1-2, with 9 bases aligning to TRBD1. The V gene end was trimmed by 9 bases and the J gene end by 2 bases; junction bases not matched to a gene: 4. CDR3 length: 13 amino acids. Germline values: CDR1 LNHDA, CDR2 SQIVND (reference sequence). In nucleotides, the CDR3 is TGTGCCAGCGGGACAGGGCCAAACTATGGCTACACCTTC. This gives the protein CASGTGPNYGYTF.

J is TRBJ1-2 and V is TRBV13, with 8 nucleotides matching TRBD1. Trimming took 5 bases from V and 4 from J; bases not matched to a gene: 3. Germline V gene lookup returns CDR1 PRHDT and CDR2 FYEKMQ (reference sequence). The CDR3 runs 13 residues. The CDR3 nucleotides are TGTGCCAGCAGCGCCCAGGGGGCCTATGGCTACACCTTC. Protein product: CASSAQGAYGYTF.

The chain has TRBV7-9 and TRBJ2-5; TRBD2 agrees at 11 bases. The CDR3 runs 18 residues. V lost 1 base and J lost 3; bases outside the gene matches: 10. Per germline, CDR1 SEHNR and CDR2 FQNEAQ (reference sequence). The CDR3: CASSLGIAGGPDKETQYF. The CDR3, as DNA: TGTGCCAGCAGCTTAGGGATAGCGGGGGGGCCGGATAAAGAGACCCAGTACTTC.

This sequence joins TRBV19 and TRBJ1-1; 11 bases align to TRBD1. The germline gives CDR1 LNHDA, CDR2 SQIVND (reference sequence). With 3 bases clipped from V and 4 bases from J, the junction kept 4 bases outside the gene matches. The CDR3 sequence is 15 residues long. CDR3: CASSIEGTGGTEAFF. In DNA form, the CDR3 reads TGTGCCAGTAGTATTGAAGGGACAGGGGGCACTGAAGCTTTCTTT.

The chain uses TRBV27 and TRBJ1-2; 7 bases align to TRBD1. CDR3 length: 15 residues. The J segment lost 2 bases and the V segment lost 5 bases, leaving 8 bases of the junction unmatched. The V gene's germline CDR1 is MNHEY and CDR2 SMNVEV (reference sequence). CDR3 DNA: TGTGCCAGCAGTCCTACGGGACAGCTGAACTATGGCTACACCTTC. Amino acid sequence: CASSPTGQLNYGYTF.

The chain uses TRBV6-7 and TRBJ1-2, with D maybe TRBD1 (5 bases). TRBV6-7 falls under the ORF class, with uncertain function. V lost 4 bases and J lost 6, with 18 bases in between. The CDR3 contains 15 residues. CDR3 amino acids: CASSSPRQGKDGYTF. CDR3 sequence (DNA): TGTGCCAGCAGTTCCCCTCGTCAGGGCAAGGATGGCTACACCTTC.

The V gene is TRBV18, the J gene TRBJ2-3, with a tentative D call TRBD1 (6 bases). Between the trimmed V and J ends, which lost 2 bases and 2 bases, there was a span of 11 bases. The CDR3 length is 15 residues. From germline, CDR1 is KGHSH and CDR2 LQKENI. Here the CDR3 DNA reads TGTGCCAGCTCACCAGGGGCAGGGGTCACAGATACGCAGTATTTT. Translating gives CASSPGAGVTDTQYF.

This rearrangement joins TRBV28 to TRBJ2-1; unclear D gene. The CDR3 contains 12 residues. Germline V lookup: CDR1 MDHEN, CDR2 SYDVKM. The ends were cut back, 5 bases at V and 16 bases at J, with 18 bases in the middle. The CDR3, as DNA: TGTGCCAGCAGTCGACAACTGGCCGACCGCTTCTTC. Translated: CASSRQLADRFF.

The chain employs TRBV5-1 and TRBJ1-1; 9 nucleotides line up with TRBD1. V shed 4 bases and J 8 bases; nucleotides not matched to a gene: 6. Germline values: CDR1 SGHRS, CDR2 YFSETQ. CDR3 length: 13 residues. The CDR3 sequence is CASSASGTGEAFF. The CDR3 DNA is TGCGCCAGCAGCGCATCCGGGACAGGGGAAGCTTTCTTT.

This sequence joins TRBV10-1 and TRBJ2-5; 10 bases agree with TRBD2. Per the germline V gene, CDR1 is WNHNN and CDR2 is SYGVQD (reference sequence). This CDR3 comprises 15 residues. Unmatched junction bases numbered 9, after V lost 6 bases and J lost 5 bases. In DNA, the CDR3 is TGCGCCAGCAGCCCTGGACTAGCGGTACGGGAGACCCAGTACTTC. It encodes CASSPGLAVRETQYF.